This TCR beta chain was recovered during a study of blood T cells in healthy people across ages (dated by TCRdb to between 2015 and 2016). Regarding the complete study: In model experiments, template switching captured about one uniquely barcoded TCR beta cDNA molecule for every two T cells. Donors of different ages were randomly distributed across sequencing lanes to avoid experimental bias. For two donors (one aged 18 to 30 and one aged 80 or older), the study analyzed two additional independent replicas of 1 million unique cDNA reads from the same blood draw. The study measured age-related changes in TCR beta repertoire diversity using deep sequencing normalized with unique cDNA molecular identifiers. Donors were grouped into four age groups: young (average 16 years), middle-aged (around 39), aged (around 60) and long-lived (approximately 82).

Receptor amplification or capture employed 5' RACE. The reads were generated on an Illumina HiSeq 2500. The second PCR ran for roughly 6 to 11 cycles and used a J-beta primer mix along with a sample-barcoded 5' primer. Each TCR beta cDNA molecule received a unique molecular identifier from a template-switch 5' adaptor carrying 12 random nucleotides. At least 3 million CDR3-containing paired-end reads were obtained from each sample. First-strand cDNA was synthesized from all RNA with the Mint cDNA synthesis kit, primed by a TRBC-specific oligonucleotide. Following uracil-DNA glycosylase treatment, all cDNA underwent a first 18-cycle PCR with the universal primers M1SS and BC2_uni_R. Regarding the original processing steps: For normalization, 1 million high-quality reads, each with a distinct molecular identifier, were randomly selected from each sample. Reads sharing molecular identifiers were discarded rather than binned into consensus sequences. CDR3 identification, clonotype clustering and error correction used MiTCR with a Q25 quality threshold and the strictest error-elimination algorithm. A nonparametric unseen species model using Euler transformation provided a lower-bound estimate of total TCR beta diversity. TCRdb reprocessing: public reads trimmed at Q25 with fastp, clones called with MiXCR, in-frame beta chains kept. Entries are consolidated by CDR3 protein sequence, retaining the most common genes and DNA. Clone size and V and J calls follow TCRdb, not the original study. The sample has approximately 800,000 distinct CDR3 sequences on record, over 45% of them singletons. Of the sample, roughly 20% falls within the top ten clones.

As to this clonotype: Its antigen remains unidentified. No much larger clone is present one base from it, and per-base qualities are unavailable.

Beyond this particular receptor, the publication reports: Compared with the aged group, the long-lived group had more naive CD4+ T cells, fewer expanded clones and increased TCR diversity, suggesting age selection. Because donor CMV infection status was unknown, age-related changes in expanded clonotypes were potentially confounded. As age increased, observed TCR beta diversity per million T cells dropped in a roughly linear way, and a significant reduction was already evident by age about 40. There was a strong correlation between observed TCR beta diversity and the percentage of naive T cells measured by flow cytometry. Total diversity estimates from one million sequenced T cells were considered lower bounds and underestimates. Since profiling was done on bulk unsorted PBMCs, naive and antigen-experienced compartments could not be conclusively compared.

Systemically healthy Caucasian individuals from Russia, about 38 in total and aged about 6 to 100 years, were included as donors. Approximately 9.3 milliliters of peripheral blood were collected from each donor into EDTA-treated Vacutainer tubes. Ficoll-Paque density-gradient centrifugation was used to isolate PBMCs, with at least 6 million per sample. Trizol reagent was used to extract total RNA from the PBMCs, yielding at least 6 micrograms per sample. The percentages of naive CD45RAhigh/CD27high T cells were determined by flow cytometry on a PBMC aliquot from every donor. From the cysteine through the phenylalanine, the CDR3 covers 12 amino acids. Of all the DNA, just the CDR3 is kept, 36 bases in frame from base 1. V and J are truncated by 7 bases and 7 bases respectively, leaving an intervening sequence of 12 bases. Per the germline V gene (reference sequence), MNHEY is the CDR1 and SMNVEV is the CDR2.

Recombination joined TRBV27 with TRBJ2-3; TRBD2 is a weak D gene call, 6 bases matching. This receptor was obtained from a young man in good health. The sequencing input was blood. The CDR3: CASTTGSHTQYF. The DNA sequence is TGTGCCAGCACCACCGGGAGCCATACGCAGTATTTT.